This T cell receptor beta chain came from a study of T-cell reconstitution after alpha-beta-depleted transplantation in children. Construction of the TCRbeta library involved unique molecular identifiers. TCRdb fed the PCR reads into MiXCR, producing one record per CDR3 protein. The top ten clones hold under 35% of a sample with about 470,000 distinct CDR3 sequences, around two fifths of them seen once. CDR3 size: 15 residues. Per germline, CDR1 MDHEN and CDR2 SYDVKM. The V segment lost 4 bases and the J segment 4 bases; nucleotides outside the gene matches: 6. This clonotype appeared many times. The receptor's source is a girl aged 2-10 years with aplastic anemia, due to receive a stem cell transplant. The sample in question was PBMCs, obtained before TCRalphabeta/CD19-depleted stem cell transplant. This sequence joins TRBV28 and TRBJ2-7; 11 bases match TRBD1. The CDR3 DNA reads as TGTGCCAGCAGTTCCGCGGACAGGGGGCTGTACGAGCAGTACTTC. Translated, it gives CASSSADRGLYEQYF.